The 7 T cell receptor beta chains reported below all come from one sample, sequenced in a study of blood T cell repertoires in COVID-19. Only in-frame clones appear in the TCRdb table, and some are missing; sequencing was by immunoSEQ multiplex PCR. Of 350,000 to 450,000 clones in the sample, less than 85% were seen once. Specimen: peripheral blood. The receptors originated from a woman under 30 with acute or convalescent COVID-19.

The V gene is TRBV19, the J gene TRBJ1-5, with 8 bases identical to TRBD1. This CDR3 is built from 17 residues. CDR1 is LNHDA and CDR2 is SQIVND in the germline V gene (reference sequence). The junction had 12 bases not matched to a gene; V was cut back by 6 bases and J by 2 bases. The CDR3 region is CASRRPDRGRGNQPQHF. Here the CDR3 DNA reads TGTGCCAGTAGGCGCCCCGACAGGGGTCGAGGCAATCAGCCCCAGCATTTT.

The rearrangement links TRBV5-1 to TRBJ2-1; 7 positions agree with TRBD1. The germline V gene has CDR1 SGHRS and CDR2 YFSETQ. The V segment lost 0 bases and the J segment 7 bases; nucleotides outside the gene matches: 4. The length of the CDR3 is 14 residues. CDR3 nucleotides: TGCGCCAGCAGCTTGGAGGGGACAGATAATGAGCAGTTCTTC. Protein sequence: CASSLEGTDNEQFF.

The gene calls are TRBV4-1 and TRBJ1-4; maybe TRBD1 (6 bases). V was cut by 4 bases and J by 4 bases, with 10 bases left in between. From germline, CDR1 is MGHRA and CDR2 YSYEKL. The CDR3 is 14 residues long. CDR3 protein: CASSLDSNNEKLFF. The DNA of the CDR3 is TGCGCCAGCAGCCTGGACAGTAATAATGAAAAACTGTTTTTT.

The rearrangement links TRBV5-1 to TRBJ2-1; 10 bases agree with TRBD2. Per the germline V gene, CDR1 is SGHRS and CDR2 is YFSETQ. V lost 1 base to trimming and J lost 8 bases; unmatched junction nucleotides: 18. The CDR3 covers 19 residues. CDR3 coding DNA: TGCGCCAGCAGCTTGTTTCGTCCTAAAGCGGGAGGGCCCTCTGATGAGCAGTTCTTC. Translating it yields CASSLFRPKAGGPSDEQFF.

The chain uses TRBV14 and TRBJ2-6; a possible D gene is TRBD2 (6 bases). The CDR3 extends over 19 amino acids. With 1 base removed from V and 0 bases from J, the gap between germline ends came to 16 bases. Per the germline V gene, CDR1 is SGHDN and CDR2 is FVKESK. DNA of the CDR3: TGTGCCAGCAGCCAAGGAAGTCTAGCGTTTAGCTCTGGGGCCAACGTCCTGACTTTC. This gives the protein CASSQGSLAFSSGANVLTF.

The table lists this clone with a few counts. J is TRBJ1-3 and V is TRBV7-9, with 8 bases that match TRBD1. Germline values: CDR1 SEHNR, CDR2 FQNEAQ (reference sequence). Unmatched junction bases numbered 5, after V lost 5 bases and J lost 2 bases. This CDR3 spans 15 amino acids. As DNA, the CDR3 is TGTGCCAGCAGCGAAAACAGGGGGACTGGAAACACCATATATTTT. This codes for CASSENRGTGNTIYF.

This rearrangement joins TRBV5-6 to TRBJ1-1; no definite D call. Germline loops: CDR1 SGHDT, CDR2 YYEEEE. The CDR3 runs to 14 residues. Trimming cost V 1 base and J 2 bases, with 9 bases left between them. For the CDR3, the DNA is TGTGCCAGCAGCTTGCTTCGGAGAAACACTGAAGCTTTCTTT. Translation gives CASSLLRRNTEAFF.